A single sample gave rise to the 18 T cell receptor beta chains below, sequenced in a study of response to subunit inactivated influenza vaccine. TCRdb re-derived calls from the RT-PCR reads in MiXCR, one entry per CDR3 protein. Among some 850,000 distinct CDR3 sequences listed, about 18% were seen once. This material consisted of PBMCs from blood, taken roughly 5 days after vaccination. All receptors derive from a man aged 45 to 65 who received an inactivated influenza vaccine.

V gene TRBV4-1 combines with J gene TRBJ2-3; TRBD1 is a possible D gene (5 bases). Trimming shortened V by 6 bases and J by 5 bases, and 12 bases separated the two germline ends. Germline V gives CDR1 MGHRA, CDR2 YSYEKL. This CDR3 region has 13 residues. The CDR3 nucleotides read TGCGCCAGCAGTAGGGGCCGGGTAGATACGCAGTATTTT. Amino acid sequence: CASSRGRVDTQYF.

This chain uses TRBV5-1 with TRBJ2-2, with TRBD2 matching over 9 bases. The germline CDR1 and CDR2 sequences are SGHRS and YFSETQ. V lost 0 bases and J lost 4; bases outside the gene matches: 7. The CDR3 runs 17 residues. The CDR3 is CASSLAVLAGGTGELFF. The DNA of the CDR3 is TGCGCCAGCAGCTTGGCGGTACTAGCGGGTGGCACCGGGGAGCTGTTTTTT.

This clonotype was detected only a few times. This chain uses TRBV12-3 or TRBV12-4 with TRBJ1-5, with a possible D match to TRBD1 (6 bases). The CDR3 loop spans 15 amino acids. The V and J ends lost 6 bases and 7 bases respectively, with 19 bases between them. In nucleotides, the CDR3 is TGTGCCAGCAGCTCCGCCGGGACATTTGGGCAGCCCCAGCATTTT. Protein sequence: CASSSAGTFGQPQHF.

This chain links TRBV20-1 with TRBJ2-3; D might be TRBD2 (7 bases). Deletions cut 0 bases from V and 0 bases from J, with 13 bases between. This CDR3 spans 16 amino acids. Germline CDR1 and CDR2: DFQATT and SNEGSKA (reference sequence). The CDR3 nucleotides are TGCAGTGCTAGAGATGAGAGGGGGGGCAGCACAGATACGCAGTATTTT. Its protein is CSARDERGGSTDTQYF.

This clonotype was recorded many times. The CDR3 nucleotides read TGCAGTGCTAGAGATTTGGGGTATGGCTACACCTTC. This codes for CSARDLGYGYTF. The chain recombines TRBV20-1 with TRBJ1-2; D gene ambiguous. There are 12 residues in the CDR3. The V gene lost 0 bases and the J gene lost 5 bases, with 7 bases spanning the gap. Germline V gene sequence: CDR1 DFQATT, CDR2 SNEGSKA (reference sequence).

The J gene is TRBJ2-1, the V gene TRBV29-1; no clear D gene. Trimming stripped 1 base from V and 0 bases from J, with 13 bases between. The CDR3 consists of 16 residues. Looked up from germline, CDR1 is SQVTM and CDR2 is ANQGSEA. The CDR3 DNA reads TGCAGCGTTGAAGGGGGAAATCGGTTCTCCTACAATGAGCAGTTCTTC. As protein: CSVEGGNRFSYNEQFF.

V is TRBV11-3 and J is TRBJ2-1, with 9 bases aligning to TRBD1. The CDR3 is made up of 15 amino acids. Germline CDR1 reads SGHNT; CDR2 reads YENEEA. Trimming removed 3 bases from V and 6 bases from J; junction bases left unmatched: 6. The CDR3: CASSLEGQGFNEQFF. For the CDR3, the DNA is TGTGCCAGCAGCTTGGAGGGACAGGGTTTCAATGAGCAGTTCTTC.

This clonotype was picked up a small number of times. The chain combines TRBV25-1 with TRBJ2-5, with D uncertain. V was clipped by 4 bases and J by 2 bases, with 11 bases between them. Germline V gene data show CDR1 as MGHDK and CDR2 as SYGVNS. This CDR3 is 14 amino acids long. CDR3 sequence reads: CASSGATLQETQYF. CDR3 coding DNA: TGTGCCAGCAGTGGCGCAACACTACAAGAGACCCAGTACTTC.

A few counts support this clonotype. The rearrangement uses TRBV4-2 and TRBJ2-2; D is unresolved. Germline V gene lookup returns CDR1 LGHNA and CDR2 YNFKEQ. This CDR3 spans 16 amino acids. V lost 0 bases to trimming and J lost 7 bases, with 15 bases between them. CDR3: CASSQEVRGDVGELFF. CDR3 nucleotide sequence: TGTGCCAGCAGCCAAGAAGTCCGTGGGGATGTCGGGGAGCTGTTTTTT.

The sample holds a few counts of this clonotype. The rearrangement joins TRBV5-1 to TRBJ2-1; possibly TRBD2 for D (5 bases). The CDR3 consists of 15 residues. Germline CDR1 SGHRS, CDR2 YFSETQ. V lost 0 bases, J lost 6 bases, and 13 bases lay in between. The CDR3 DNA follows: TGCGCCAGCAGCTTGGGAGGGAGCTTGGGCAATGAGCAGTTCTTC. Translating it yields CASSLGGSLGNEQFF.

The rearrangement joins TRBV5-1 to TRBJ1-1, with 7 positions matching TRBD1. V lost 3 bases and J lost 11; bases outside the gene matches: 19. Germline V CDR1 and CDR2: SGHRS, YFSETQ. The CDR3 consists of 16 residues. This chain's CDR3 is CASSSSAGQGGRSAFF. The CDR3 region has the DNA TGCGCCAGCAGCTCTTCAGCGGGCCAGGGGGGTCGAAGCGCTTTCTTT.

The rearrangement uses TRBV4-1 and TRBJ2-1; TRBD1 might be the D (6 bases). The CDR3 sequence is 21 residues long. Germline CDR1 reads MGHRA; CDR2 reads YSYEKL. The V end lost 0 bases, the J end lost 1 base, and 25 bases lay between the germline ends. The CDR3 DNA reads as TGCGCCAGCAGCCAAGAAGTATTGGCGGACAGCGAGGTTTCGTCCTACAATGAGCAGTTCTTC. This sequence encodes CASSQEVLADSEVSSYNEQFF.

This clonotype showed up many times. The V gene is TRBV10-1, the J gene TRBJ2-2; no firm D call. This CDR3 is built from 13 residues. Germline lookup yields CDR1 WNHNN and CDR2 SYGVQD (reference sequence). Trimming took off 5 bases at V and 4 bases at J, with 8 bases between the two ends. The CDR3 region has the DNA TGCGCCAGCAGTCCCCAGGTCACCGGGGAGCTGTTTTTT. Protein sequence: CASSPQVTGELFF.

The rearrangement links TRBV6-2 or TRBV6-3 to TRBJ1-2; 10 bases fit TRBD1. The CDR3 sequence is 16 residues long. J gave up 4 bases and V 9 bases, and 14 bases lay outside the gene matches. Germline V gives CDR1 MNHEY, CDR2 SVGEGT. The CDR3 sequence is CARKIHIRDRGYGYTF. DNA of the CDR3: TGTGCCAGAAAAATTCATATCCGGGACAGGGGCTATGGCTACACCTTC.

A few counts support this clonotype. V usage is TRBV6-5 and J usage is TRBJ2-2, with D uncertain. V was shortened by 6 bases and J by 7 bases, with 15 bases between the two germline ends. CDR1 MNHEY and CDR2 SVGAGI come from the germline V gene. The CDR3 contains 14 residues. CDR3 in DNA: TGTGCCAGCAGATTAACCCTAGTGTTCGGGGAGCTGTTTTTT. Translated, it gives CASRLTLVFGELFF.

This clonotype was observed a handful of times. This rearrangement joins TRBV14 to TRBJ2-3, with D uncertain. This CDR3 is built from 16 residues. Germline assignment: CDR1 SGHDN and CDR2 FVKESK. Trimming cost V 1 base and J 2 bases, with 13 bases left between them. CDR3 sequence: CASSQGLTLYTDTQYF. The CDR3 DNA sequence: TGTGCCAGCAGCCAAGGATTGACCCTATACACAGATACGCAGTATTTT.

The genes are TRBV9 and TRBJ2-1; 8 nucleotides match TRBD2. The V gene end was trimmed by 0 bases and the J gene end by 8 bases; junction bases not matched to a gene: 7. The CDR3 runs to 15 residues. The germline CDR1 and CDR2 sequences are SGDLS and YYNGEE. The CDR3 bases are TGTGCCAGCAGCGTAGAAGGAAGCGGGAGCGATGAGCAGTTCTTC. It translates to CASSVEGSGSDEQFF.

The chain uses TRBV28 and TRBJ2-5, with no clear D. The V gene lost 2 bases and the J gene lost 3 bases, with 22 bases spanning the gap. The CDR3 length is 18 residues. CDR1 MDHEN and CDR2 SYDVKM come from the germline V gene. DNA for the CDR3: TGTGCCAGCAGTTTAAGCCGGTTTTGGGTGAATTGGAAAGAGACCCAGTACTTC. This translates into CASSLSRFWVNWKETQYF. Supplemented by reference TRBV28 and TRBJ2-5, the full variable domain reads DVKVTQSSRYLVKRTGEKVFLECVQDMDHENMFWYRQDPGLGLRLIYFSYDVKMKEKGDIPEGYSVSREKKERFSLILESASTNQTSMYLCASSLSRFWVNWKETQYFGPGTRLLVL.